The 5 T cell receptor beta chains given below trace back to one sample, sequenced in a study of blood T cell repertoires in COVID-19 (TCRdb year 2020). The library came from the immunoSEQ multiplex PCR assay. TCRdb stores this immuneACCESS table with in-frame sequences only. Part of the clones is absent; in the studies checked, under half of the shortfall reflects unresolved V genes, and no reason is known for the rest. Within this sample are more than 200,000 clones, with over 80% of them counted one time only. The ten largest clonotypes hold more than 25% of the sample. The specimen was peripheral blood. The source is a man in his forties or fifties with acute or convalescent COVID-19.

V and J are TRBV30 and TRBJ1-2; D is unresolved. Between the trimmed V and J ends, which lost 3 bases and 3 bases, there was a span of 14 bases. The CDR3 totals 14 residues. Germline CDR1 is GTSNPN and CDR2 is SVGIG (reference sequence). The CDR3 reads CAWRNTGEDYGYTF. CDR3 bases: TGTGCCTGGAGAAACACGGGAGAGGACTATGGCTACACCTTC.

This rearrangement joins TRBV3-1 (or the pseudogene TRBV3-2) to TRBJ1-1; 8 nucleotides line up with TRBD1. Germline trimming cut 3 bases from V and 1 base from J; bases unmatched to any gene: 4. Germline V gene data show CDR1 as LGHDT and CDR2 as YNNKEL (reference sequence). The CDR3 is made up of 15 amino acids. The CDR3: CASSQDRVTNTEAFF. Here the CDR3 DNA reads TGTGCCAGCAGCCAGGACAGGGTGACGAACACTGAAGCTTTCTTT.

The chain uses TRBV7-9 and TRBJ1-2; no firm D call. The CDR3 consists of 12 residues. V lost 4 bases and J 8 bases, leaving 11 bases between the germline ends. Germline V gene lookup returns CDR1 SEHNR and CDR2 FQNEAQ (reference sequence). The CDR3 loop is CASSSSQRGYTF. In nucleotides, the CDR3 is TGTGCCAGCAGCTCCTCCCAGCGCGGCTACACCTTC.

This clone was found a few times. This chain connects TRBV27 to TRBJ1-5; 7 bases align to TRBD1. Germline V gene data show CDR1 as MNHEY and CDR2 as SMNVEV (reference sequence). This CDR3 has 16 amino acids. The V segment lost 0 bases and the J segment 5 bases; nucleotides outside the gene matches: 7. DNA of the CDR3: TGTGCCAGCAGTTTATCAGGCAGGGGGGTTTATCAGCCCCAGCATTTT. Its translation: CASSLSGRGVYQPQHF.

This rearrangement joins TRBV5-6 to TRBJ1-3; the match to TRBD1 covers 12 bases. V dropped 5 bases and J dropped 1; count of bases not matched to a gene: 7. Germline V gives CDR1 SGHDT, CDR2 YYEEEE. The CDR3 extends over 17 amino acids. This chain's CDR3 is CASRVRGQGASGNTIYF. CDR3 nucleotides: TGTGCCAGCAGGGTGAGGGGACAGGGGGCTTCTGGAAACACCATATATTTT. Supplemented by reference TRBV5-6 and TRBJ1-3, the full variable domain reads DAGVTQSPTHLIKTRGQQVTLRCSPKSGHDTVSWYQQALGQGPQFIFQYYEEEERQRGNFPDRFSGHQFPNYSSELNVNALLLGDSALYLCASRVRGQGASGNTIYFGEGSWLTVV.